This T cell receptor (beta chain) derives from a study of cytomegalovirus exposure and HLA in healthy donors (dated by TCRdb to 2016 to 2017). For the study in its entirety: An earlier analysis of 587 of the donors reported about 260 Gb of sequence data and around 100 million unique TCR beta sequences obtained from approximately 180 million T cells. Approximately 310 gigabases of sequencing data and approximately 85 million unique TCR sequences were included in an early release covering 550 to 650 HLA-typed donors. Of the roughly 400 genotyped donors, around 81% fell in the genetic ancestry cluster associated with self-reported Caucasian donors. The study aimed to test whether cataloging public T cell receptors could reveal signatures of past pathogen exposure. The study used immunosequencing to profile the T cell repertoires of approximately 650 subjects and linked those repertoires to cytomegalovirus serostatus. In addition to the first cohort of around 670 subjects, a separate validation cohort of approximately 130 different subjects was used. High-throughput TCR immunosequencing, statistical association of individual TCRs with disease status, and machine learning were combined to predict cytomegalovirus infection status. In a later analysis, previously published TCR beta repertoires from 666 donors were re-analyzed and high-resolution HLA genotyping was added so that TCR occurrence patterns could be studied. Rather than using new phenotypic data, the later analysis identified candidate immune exposures from TCR beta sequences and from how often those sequences occurred across donors. An earlier analysis of several hundred of the donors used high-throughput TCR beta sequencing to judge whether each TCR beta V gene segment behaved as functional or pseudogenic. Donor age, sex, ethnicity and CMV serostatus were collected together with the repertoire data. In a later genetic analysis, genome-wide SNP genotypes for 398 of the 666 donors were used, and that subset was treated as a discovery cohort. All discovery cohort repertoires had been generated using a single sequencing platform. Both class I and class II loci were covered by HLA typing, at four-digit resolution. The number of typed donors differed by locus: about 629-630 for A, B, C, DRB1 and DQB1; some 500 for DQA1; over 600 for DPA1; and approximately 450 for DPB1. Roughly 5 DR-DQ haplotypes were treated as single units for association and clustering because of strong linkage in the cohort. Among 350 to 400 genotyped donors of the cohort, an average of about 240,000 unique TCR beta nucleotide sequences were sequenced per donor, around 20% of them non-productive. Points the paper makes about the study in general: V-gene and J-gene trimming of TCR beta chains was associated with a missense DCLRE1C variant in a later genetic analysis, and the association was replicated in an independent cohort. In a later analysis, some 17,000 TCR beta sequences were associated with specific HLA alleles at a false discovery rate of 0.05. A further reported finding was that TCR beta sequences accurately predicted the HLA-A and HLA-B alleles for most subjects in the first cohort. Because counts were too low, seventeen rarely observed V segments, including chromosome 9 orphons, were left out of the earlier analysis of several hundred of the donors. While some public TCRs were present in many individuals, most TCR sequences turned up only very rarely across donors. HLA typing was unavailable for some donors at each locus, so association tests used only the typed subset. In a later analysis, the rate of TCR association differed among HLA loci, with DRB1 alleles having the most associated TCRs and HLA-C alleles having the fewest. A cluster of highly shared sequence variants was judged likely to be a technical artifact of the sequencing pipeline. Linkage disequilibrium might explain the correlated functional status among segregating V segments, but an unknown experimental factor could not be excluded. The cohort was sequenced for TCR beta chains only, and without alpha or paired-chain data the features that could be detected were limited. The classifier was reported to diagnose cytomegalovirus status with high specificity and sensitivity in both the original cohort and the validation cohort. Immune exposure information for the cohort was limited to CMV serostatus. According to the authors, the approach could potentially be generalized to other disease states and immunological phenotypes. A total of 150 to 200 TCR beta chains were listed by the study as associated with cytomegalovirus. In an earlier analysis of a few hundred of the donors, most TCR beta V segments were observed in productive rearrangements about 87% or about 30% of the time, broadly matching IMGT annotations. When HLA alleles, especially DR and DQ, strongly co-occurred, TCR associations were difficult to assign to individual alleles. A later analysis found that HLA-associated TCR beta chains were more clonally expanded and had lower generation probabilities than equally common non-associated chains. Some IMGT-functional V segments, including TRBV6-2 and TRBV6-3, could not be told apart with the 87-base-pair reads, so those segments were excluded. In vitro tests confirmed that a few of the cytomegalovirus-associated TCR beta chains recognize cytomegalovirus antigens. Roughly uniform sequencing depth across donors was assumed in presence/absence analyses, although this assumption may not hold. In a later analysis, several top co-occurrence clusters were reported to appear linked to parvovirus B19, influenza, CMV and Epstein-Barr virus. According to a later analysis, most CMV-associated TCR beta chains appeared to be HLA-restricted, and the HLA associations seemed to be driven largely by CMV exposure. In a later genetic analysis, fewer N-insertions in productive TCRs were reported among donors in an Asian-associated ancestry cluster than the roughly 700-donor mean.

The library was obtained by the immunoSEQ multiplex PCR assay. A mixture of 60 forward primers for TCR Vbeta segments and 13 reverse primers for TCR Jbeta segments was used in the multiplex PCR. The CDR3 region of rearranged TCR beta genes was amplified from genomic DNA by a multiplex PCR assay. On the Illumina HiSeq System, the amplified TCR beta libraries were sequenced as 87-base-pair reads. The paper's processing steps were these. A later analysis tallied tens of millions of unique TCR beta chains across the 700 or so repertoires, and approximately 12 million of those chains were shared by two or more donors. Raw reads were error-corrected and collapsed into unique sequences by a nearest-neighbor algorithm in which closely related sequences were merged to remove PCR and sequencing errors. CDR3 sequences were aligned to IMGT reference sequences to assign V, D and J gene segments. For a sequence to be retained, a match of at least six nucleotides to both a V gene segment and a J gene segment was required. Rearrangements were called productive when the CDR3 lacked stop codons and stayed in frame with V and J; all others were non-productive. CDR3 was defined according to IMGT convention as the region running from the second conserved V-encoded cysteine to the conserved J-encoded phenylalanine. The earlier analysis of about 530 of the donors excluded any sequence lacking an unambiguous match to a single V gene segment. An earlier analysis of a few hundred of the donors classified V segments as functional when productive rearrangements were above 56.7% and as segregating when the standard deviation between donors was above 5%. A statistical classification framework was developed to diagnose cytomegalovirus status using the catalog of TCR beta chain sequences. In a later analysis, V and J genes were assigned by comparing TCR nucleotide sequences against IMGT/GENE-DB human TR gene sequences. Using the TCRdist pipeline, a later analysis assigned CDR3 sequences along with most-parsimonious VDJ recombination scenarios. In a later analysis, every TCR beta chain was defined by the combination of its CDR3 amino acid sequence and its V-gene family, and reads without a unique V-gene family were dropped. A later analysis removed 592 highly shared, low-generation-probability nucleotide sequences to deal with suspected cross-contamination and a sequencing artifact. A later analysis calculated a clonal expansion index for each public chain from normalized within-repertoire ranks of inferred template counts. A later analysis computed generation probabilities with a VDJ recombination model fitted to out-of-frame rearrangements, and checked the results against IGoR. A later analysis scored TCR-TCR, TCR-HLA and TCR-CMV co-occurrence with hypergeometric tests, applying a repertoire-size bias correction to TCR pairs. A later analysis estimated false discovery rates by permuting HLA or CMV assignments 20 times. In a later analysis, co-occurring TCRs were grouped using DBSCAN, with TCRdist sequence similarity added in when clustering inside HLA-allele-positive subsets. Co-occurrence clustering excluded repertoires with fewer than 30,000 or more than 120,000 public chains, plus five with anomalous nucleotide sharing. This immuneACCESS table, as held by TCRdb, lists in-frame sequences with V and J called but not all clones. Of the missing ones, under half trace to an unresolved V gene in checked studies; the others have no known cause. Clonal size and the V and J genes are those of that table, whereas D and trimming came from the DNA. The sample data list over 150,000 clones, and around 79% of these were observed just once. The top ten hold over 1.5% of the sample.

The cohort consisted of hundreds of healthy bone marrow donors. At the time of sampling, all cohort members were nominally healthy, though unrecorded immune exposures were likely present. The donor was CMV seronegative and was included in the group of a few hundred seronegative cohort members. A peripheral blood sample was collected from each donor, and TCR beta sequencing was performed on peripheral blood mononuclear cells. Genomic DNA extraction from the blood cell samples was performed with the Qiagen DNeasy Blood Extraction Kit. Note on this clone: Its antigen specificity is not known. There are no base qualities to consult, and no much larger clone falls within one base.

The CDR3 measures 17 amino acids from cysteine to phenylalanine. Only the CDR3 portion is preserved as DNA: 51 bases, with reading frame beginning at the first base. The germline V gene (reference sequence) sets CDR1 to SGHNT and CDR2 to YYREEE. After removal of 4 bases from V and 0 bases from J, the junction retains 6 bases not matched to a gene. The specimen sequenced was PBMCs. The sequence links TRBV5-4 to TRBJ2-4; 11 middle bases align to TRBD1. The TCR originated in a woman between 18 and 29 years old in good health and CMV-seronegative. The CDR3 protein: CASSVTGQGVAKNIQYF. In nucleotide form, the sequence is TGTGCCAGCAGCGTCACGGGACAGGGGGTAGCCAAAAACATTCAGTACTTC.